This T cell receptor beta chain derives from a study of Ad26.COV2.S vaccination and SARS-CoV-2 variants. Broader study findings: Reportedly, after vaccination the spike-specific CD8+ and CD4+ T cell responses displayed substantial breadth.

The table came from immunoSEQ multiplex PCR; TCRdb's copy has only in-frame clones and leaves some out. The sample consists of 350,000 to 400,000 clones, 80% to 90% of them appearing once. CDR1 is LNHDA, CDR2 SQIVND, per germline (reference sequence). V trimming: 4 bases; J trimming: 2 bases; junction bases outside the gene matches: 1. The CDR3 totals 13 residues. This clone was seen a single time. No antigen is known for it. The sample's treatment: roughly 19 received Ad26.COV2.S at low or high dose, single or two shots; 5 received placebo; per-sample allocation not given. The study sampled participants on day 63 after the first vaccine or placebo injection. Boston hosted the donor, who was an adult aged 18-55 years. Wuhan-strain spike was delivered by a replication-incompetent Ad26 vector.

The sequencing here drew on peripheral blood, taken in a trial of Ad26.COV2.S vaccine versus placebo. The chain joins TRBV19 to TRBJ2-5, with 7 bases that match TRBD1. The source of this sequence is a person between 18 and 65 years old who received the Ad26.COV2.S COVID-19 vaccine or a placebo. CDR3 amino acids: CASSTGQQETQYF. CDR3 DNA sequence: TGTGCCAGTAGTACGGGACAGCAAGAGACCCAGTACTTC. Looking up the rest from reference TRBV19 and TRBJ2-5 gives the full variable domain: DGGITQSPKYLFRKEGQNVTLSCEQNLNHDAMYWYRQDPGQGLRLIYYSQIVNDFQKGDIAEGYSVSREKKESFPLTVTSAQKNPTAFYLCASSTGQQETQYFGPGTRLLVL.